The sequence of this T cell receptor beta chain was determined in a study of response to subunit inactivated influenza vaccine. The CDR3 consists of 15 residues. V was cut by 5 bases and J by 7 bases, with 15 bases left in between. TCRdb analysed the RT-PCR reads with MiXCR anew, one entry per CDR3 protein. Altogether around 470,000 distinct CDR3 sequences are present, more than 7% being singletons, with the ten largest covering about an eighth. Turning to this clonotype: Its target is unknown.

Whole-study results and caveats: That few new T cells are recruited by each seasonal influenza vaccination was the authors' suggestion.

The V call is TRBV12-3 or TRBV12-4, the J call TRBJ2-6; D gene ambiguous. The source was PBMCs from blood, collected approximately 25 months after vaccination. This clonotype was obtained from a man aged 45 to 70 who received an inactivated influenza vaccine. Written as DNA, the CDR3 is TGTGCCAGCAGTCCCTTAGCTGGCCCAGCCAACGTCCTGACTTTC. As protein: CASSPLAGPANVLTF.